Shown below are 3 T cell receptor beta chains from a single sample sequenced in a study of CD4 T cells in relation to SARS-CoV-2 and coronaviruses. Sequencing was performed with immunoSEQ multiplex PCR; in TCRdb, only in-frame clones are kept and a portion is missing. This sample has roughly 20,000 clones, with 78% found just once. These receptors' antigens are unknown. The unexposed donors gave CD4+ T cells in about 2010-2019, prior to COVID-19. CD4+ T cells were isolated from the cells after 10 days of culture. The specimen was CD4+ T cells from PBMCs, cultured in vitro. The receptors shown here come from a human donor in good health.

The J gene is TRBJ2-5, the V gene TRBV7-2; the match to TRBD1 covers 7 bases. The germline V gene encodes CDR1 SGHTA and CDR2 FQGNSA. With V trimmed by 4 bases and J by 0 bases, 5 bases remained unmatched. This CDR3 is built from 15 residues. The CDR3 reads CASSSQGSYQETQYF. The CDR3 DNA is TGTGCCAGCAGCTCACAGGGGTCGTACCAAGAGACCCAGTACTTC.

The chain joins TRBV5-1 to TRBJ1-2; perhaps TRBD1 as D (6 bases). This CDR3 has 13 residues. V dropped 3 bases and J dropped 4 bases, with 10 bases sitting between them. Germline CDR1 reads SGHRS; CDR2 reads YFSETQ. CDR3 nucleotides: TGCGCCAGCAGCTCGGGGGCTACCTATGGCTACACCTTC. This sequence encodes CASSSGATYGYTF.

This clone has only one observation. The chain combines TRBV10-3 with TRBJ2-3; 9 nucleotides agree with TRBD1. Germline V lookup: CDR1 ENHRY, CDR2 SYGVKD. Trimming took 8 bases from V and 3 from J; bases not matched to a gene: 9. CDR3 size: 15 residues. CDR3 sequence: CAIQRVGTGTDTQYF. The CDR3 bases are TGTGCCATCCAGAGGGTTGGGACAGGGACAGATACGCAGTATTTT.